Following are 6 T cell receptor beta chains from one sample sequenced in a study of T cell repertoires in cytomegalovirus infection (dated by TCRdb to the late 2010s). Instrument used: Illumina HiSeq 1500. TCRdb ran its own pipeline on the public reads, namely fastp trimming at Q25 and MiXCR clone calling, and kept in-frame beta chains. A single entry per CDR3 protein holds the most common genes and DNA from its merged rows. This sample holds hundreds of thousands of distinct CDR3 sequences; roughly 30% were observed only once. The ten largest clones add up to 12% to 15% of the sample. Sequencing was performed on PBMCs. The origin of the receptors is a human donor in good health (CMV status not recorded). Some clones in this sample may be carry-over from other donors' samples.

The gene calls are TRBV15 and TRBJ2-2; TRBD1 agrees at 7 bases. Germline V CDR1 and CDR2: LNHNV, YYDKDF (reference sequence). Germline trimming cut 6 bases from V and 3 bases from J; bases unmatched to any gene: 4. The length of the CDR3 is 14 residues. DNA for the CDR3: TGTGCCACCAGTTACGGGACAGACACCGGGGAGCTGTTTTTT. Translated: CATSYGTDTGELFF. The entire variable domain, with the rest obtained from reference TRBV15 and TRBJ2-2, is as follows: DAMVIQNPRYQVTQFGKPVTLSCSQTLNHNVMYWYQQKSSQAPKLLFHYYDKDFNNEADTPDNFQSRRPNTSFCFLDIRSPGLGDTAMYLCATSYGTDTGELFFGEGSRLTVL.

The genes are TRBV5-1 and TRBJ2-5, with a possible D match to TRBD1 (6 bases). CDR1 SGHRS and CDR2 YFSETQ come from the germline V gene. This CDR3 is 15 amino acids long. Trimming removed 1 base from V and 3 bases from J, with 13 bases in between. The CDR3 reads CASSLTSRQEETQYF. The DNA for the CDR3 is TGCGCCAGCAGCTTGACCTCCCGACAGGAAGAGACCCAGTACTTC. The complete variable domain, with remaining parts taken from reference TRBV5-1 and TRBJ2-5, reads KAGVTQTPRYLIKTRGQQVTLSCSPISGHRSVSWYQQTPGQGLQFLFEYFSETQRNKGNFPGRFSGRQFSNSRSEMNVSTLELGDSALYLCASSLTSRQEETQYFGPGTRLLVL.

This clonotype has just a few counts. The chain employs TRBV6-6 and TRBJ2-7; tentative D call: TRBD1 (6 bases). This CDR3 spans 15 amino acids. CDR1 and CDR2 (germline): MNHNY, SVGAGI (reference sequence). Trimming cost V 0 bases and J 5 bases, with 14 bases left between them. DNA of the CDR3: TGTGCCAGCAGTTACTCAAGGGACACTGCTGACGAGCAGTACTTC. Residues: CASSYSRDTADEQYF.

The chain joins TRBV20-1 to TRBJ1-1; 7 positions match TRBD1. The germline V gene encodes CDR1 DFQATT and CDR2 SNEGSKA (reference sequence). V shed 1 base, J shed 4 bases, and the junction held 9 bases outside the gene matches. The length of the CDR3 is 15 residues. CDR3 amino acids: CSARVQAGGGTEAFF. The CDR3 nucleotides are TGCAGTGCTAGAGTTCAGGCAGGGGGGGGCACTGAAGCTTTCTTT.

The V and J genes are TRBV7-8 and TRBJ1-1; D gene unclear. The CDR3 covers 15 residues. V lost 2 bases, J lost 1 base, and 11 bases lay in between. Germline lookup yields CDR1 SGHVS and CDR2 FQNEAQ. CDR3 protein: CASSLSMERNTEAFF. DNA for the CDR3: TGTGCCAGCAGCTTATCGATGGAACGGAACACTGAAGCTTTCTTT.

The chain couples TRBV4-1 to TRBJ2-3, with 7 bases aligning to TRBD2. CDR3 size: 16 residues. V dropped 0 bases and J dropped 0; count of bases not matched to a gene: 3. Germline lookup yields CDR1 MGHRA and CDR2 YSYEKL. CDR3 bases: TGCGCCAGCAGCCAAGAACGGGGGGAGAGCACAGATACGCAGTATTTT. Its protein product is CASSQERGESTDTQYF.